What follows are 5 T cell receptor beta chains derived from one specimen sequenced in a study of T cell clones after liver transplantation. The protocol was immunoSEQ multiplex PCR, while the TCRdb copy is restricted to in-frame clones and leaves out a portion. Of about 68,000 clones in the sample, almost 95% were seen once. The source was CD4+ T cells from blood, collected about 27 months after liver transplant. The receptors were sampled from a human patient who received a liver transplant. Some T cells may arise from the graft donor.

The chain links TRBV9 to TRBJ2-3; D gene uncertain. Deletions cut 4 bases from V and 5 bases from J, with 17 bases between. This CDR3 comprises 15 residues. Germline CDR1 is SGDLS and CDR2 is YYNGEE. The CDR3 DNA follows: TGTGCCAGCAGCTTCGACTTTGGACGAGAAGATACGCAGTATTTT. It translates to CASSFDFGREDTQYF.

The chain is built from TRBV19 and TRBJ2-3; D is uncertain. This CDR3 has 15 amino acids. Trimming shortened V by 3 bases and J by 6 bases, and 16 bases separated the two germline ends. Germline-derived CDR1 and CDR2 are LNHDA and SQIVND (reference sequence). The CDR3, as DNA: TGTGCCAGTAGTATTGGACGTGGTGGTAGCGATACGCAGTATTTT. As protein: CASSIGRGGSDTQYF.

The genes are TRBV21-1 and TRBJ2-1; the D call of TRBD2 is as the table states it, not checked on the DNA. TRBV21-1 is a listed pseudogene. The CDR3 contains 16 residues. The CDR3 DNA sequence: TGTGCCAGCAGCAGTAAAACTAGCGGGACATGCGATGAGCAGTTCTTC. Translating gives CASSSKTSGTCDEQFF.

The chain carries TRBV20-1 and TRBJ2-7; D gene ambiguous. The CDR3 has 11 amino acids. Germline CDR1 DFQATT, CDR2 SNEGSKA (reference sequence). Between the trimmed V and J ends, which lost 6 bases and 2 bases, there was a span of 8 bases. Written as DNA, the CDR3 is TGCAGTGCCCAGTTGACCTACGAGCAGTACTTC. It encodes CSAQLTYEQYF.

DNA of the CDR3: TGTGCCAGCAGCTTATTGGCACTCTCGAACACCGGGGAGCTGTTTTTT. It translates to CASSLLALSNTGELFF. The V call is TRBV7-2, the J call TRBJ2-2; D call uncertain. The CDR3 length is 16 residues. From germline, CDR1 is SGHTA and CDR2 FQGNSA. Deletions cut 2 bases from V and 0 bases from J, with 10 bases between.